A single sample gave rise to the 20 T cell receptor beta chains below, sequenced in a study of T cells in Graves' hyperthyroidism and ophthalmopathy. RNA transcripts served as the template for amplifying TCR beta CDR3 regions. When the TCR CDR3 underwent first-round RT-PCR, the HTBI primer set was used. Via MiXCR, TCRdb re-called the multiplex PCR reads, giving one row per CDR3 protein. The sample gives around 210,000 distinct CDR3 sequences, around 16% of which show up once; more than 50% is in the top ten. Sequencing input: blood. All receptors derive from a woman in her forties or fifties with Graves' hyperthyroidism.

This clonotype was observed at least ten times. This chain links TRBV28 with TRBJ2-7; D uncertain. CDR1 is MDHEN and CDR2 is SYDVKM in the germline V gene. The CDR3 is 13 residues long. The V end lost 3 bases, the J end lost 3 bases, and 9 bases lay between the germline ends. The CDR3 reads CASSLQSGYEQYF. For the CDR3, the DNA is TGTGCCAGCAGTTTGCAGTCCGGCTACGAGCAGTACTTC.

This clonotype was seen many times. The chain carries TRBV20-1 and TRBJ1-1; no clear D. V lost 2 bases to trimming and J lost 8 bases, with 9 bases between them. The CDR3 spans 11 residues. Per germline, CDR1 DFQATT and CDR2 SNEGSKA (reference sequence). The CDR3: CSARRAGEAFF. In DNA form, the CDR3 reads TGCAGTGCTAGACGAGCGGGAGAAGCTTTCTTT.

The V gene is TRBV7-8, the J gene TRBJ2-1, with TRBD2 identical over 9 bases. The CDR3 totals 14 residues. Germline CDR1 SGHVS, CDR2 FQNEAQ. The V gene end was trimmed by 4 bases and the J gene end by 7 bases; junction bases not matched to a gene: 5. The CDR3: CASSSSGVSNEQFF. The CDR3 nucleotides are TGTGCCAGCAGCTCTAGCGGGGTATCTAATGAGCAGTTCTTC. Drawing the rest from reference TRBV7-8 and TRBJ2-1, the complete variable domain is GAGVSQSPRYKVAKRGQDVALRCDPISGHVSLFWYQQALGQGPEFLTYFQNEAQLDKSGLPSDRFFAERPEGSVSTLKIQRTQQEDSAVYLCASSSSGVSNEQFFGPGTRLTVL.

This clonotype occurred many times. CDR3 sequence reads: CASRTGLINTEAFF. The DNA of the CDR3 is TGCGCCAGCAGGACGGGGCTTATCAACACTGAAGCTTTCTTT. The J gene is TRBJ1-1, the V gene TRBV10-2; tentatively, D is TRBD1 (5 bases). Trimming took 6 bases from V and 2 from J, leaving 13 bases between them. Germline CDR1 reads WSHSY; CDR2 reads SAAADI. The CDR3 loop spans 14 amino acids.

This clonotype was counted ten times or more. The rearrangement joins TRBV2 to TRBJ2-3; 7 bases match TRBD2. After removal of 6 bases from V and 2 bases from J, the junction contained 8 bases not matched to a gene. Germline V CDR1 and CDR2: SNHLY, FYNNEI. There are 15 residues in the CDR3. For the CDR3, the DNA is TGTGCCAGCAGAGCTAGCGGTCAGGACACAGATACGCAGTATTTT. This sequence encodes CASRASGQDTDTQYF.

This chain uses TRBV29-1 with TRBJ1-3, with D maybe TRBD1 (6 bases). The CDR3 consists of 14 residues. Trimming took off 7 bases at V and 3 bases at J, with 16 bases between the two ends. CDR1 is SQVTM, CDR2 ANQGSEA, per germline. CDR3 sequence (DNA): TGCAGCGCCACGGGGGGGCTAGGTGGAAACACCATATATTTT. Protein: CSATGGLGGNTIYF.

This clonotype was detected many times. The chain recombines TRBV11-2 with TRBJ2-5; the match to TRBD1 covers 12 bases. Germline V CDR1 and CDR2: SGHAT, FQNNGV. The CDR3 length is 15 residues. V shed 3 bases, J shed 4 bases, and the junction held 3 bases outside the gene matches. The CDR3 loop is CASSFGTGGLETQYF. As DNA, the CDR3 is TGTGCCAGCAGCTTTGGGACAGGGGGCCTAGAGACCCAGTACTTC.

This clonotype was observed many times. The rearrangement uses TRBV7-9 and TRBJ2-7, with 7 bases lining up with TRBD2. Germline CDR1 and CDR2: SEHNR and FQNEAQ (reference sequence). The CDR3 contains 15 residues. Germline trimming cut 5 bases from V and 1 base from J; bases unmatched to any gene: 8. CDR3 in amino acids: CASSPPSGRSYEQYF. The CDR3, as DNA: TGTGCCAGCAGCCCCCCTAGCGGACGATCCTACGAGCAGTACTTC.

This clonotype turned up a few times. This chain links TRBV10-1 with TRBJ2-7; 9 nucleotides line up with TRBD1. J gave up 5 bases and V 0 bases, and 8 bases lay outside the gene matches. Germline loops: CDR1 WNHNN, CDR2 SYGVQD (reference sequence). The CDR3 contains 16 residues. This CDR3 reads CASSESPGQGWDEQYF. CDR3 nucleotides: TGCGCCAGCAGTGAGTCTCCGGGACAGGGATGGGACGAGCAGTACTTC.

This clonotype appeared many times. The CDR3 DNA reads TGCGCCAGCAGCCAACCGGGACTAGCGTCTTACGAGCAGTACTTC. This gives the protein CASSQPGLASYEQYF. This rearrangement joins TRBV4-1 to TRBJ2-7, with 10 bases lining up with TRBD2. Germline V lookup: CDR1 MGHRA, CDR2 YSYEKL. Trimming cost V 2 bases and J 4 bases; bases outside gene matches: 5. CDR3 length: 15 residues.

This clonotype was seen repeatedly, ten times or more. The genes are TRBV27 and TRBJ2-5, with 10 bases aligning to TRBD1. Unmatched junction bases numbered 20, after V lost 7 bases and J lost 6 bases. Per germline, CDR1 MNHEY and CDR2 SMNVEV (reference sequence). This CDR3 is 18 amino acids long. Written as DNA, the CDR3 is TGTGCCAGCATGGGAGGAATTGGTTGGTGGACAGGGGGGCAGACCCAGTACTTC. The encoded protein is CASMGGIGWWTGGQTQYF.

The V gene is TRBV20-1, the J gene TRBJ2-5, with D perhaps given as TRBD1 or TRBD2 (5 bases each). The germline V gene has CDR1 DFQATT and CDR2 SNEGSKA (reference sequence). The CDR3 totals 13 residues. CDR3 nucleotide sequence: TGCAGCGTTGCACTGGGGACGCGGGAGACCCAGTACTTC. Translation gives CSVALGTRETQYF.

This clonotype was observed many times. This rearrangement joins TRBV3-1 to TRBJ2-7, with TRBD2 matching 10 bases. The CDR3 is 15 residues long. Trimming at V came to 4 bases and at J to 7 bases, leaving 10 bases not matched to a gene. Germline CDR1 LGHDT, CDR2 YNNKEL (reference sequence). This chain's CDR3 is CASSPSASGRGEQYF. The CDR3, as DNA: TGTGCCAGCAGCCCTTCGGCTAGCGGGAGAGGAGAGCAGTACTTC.

This clonotype was picked up a small number of times. At one boundary the junction diverges from the germline segment, which might be a read error. The J gene is TRBJ2-3, the V gene TRBV5-1, with 9 bases matching TRBD1. Per germline, CDR1 SGHRS and CDR2 YFSETQ. The CDR3 is 16 residues long. Written as DNA, the CDR3 is TGTGCCAGCAGCTTGGAACAGGGGGCACGCACAGATACGCAGTATTTT. Translated: CASSLEQGARTDTQYF.

V gene TRBV6-1 combines with J gene TRBJ1-2; D gene uncertain. CDR1 and CDR2 (germline): MNHNS, SASEGT. Trimming pared 8 bases from V and 3 bases from J, leaving 13 bases between. CDR3 length: 13 residues. CDR3 nucleotides: TGTGCCAGCCGGACCGATGCTTACTATGGCTACACCTTC. Amino acid sequence: CASRTDAYYGYTF.

This clonotype was seen only a few times. Given a much more abundant clone one base away, this may be a read error. CDR3 residues: CASSLSGSPYNEQFF. The CDR3 nucleotides read TGTGCCAGCAGCTTAAGCGGGAGTCCCTACAATGAGCAGTTCTTC. The chain has TRBV6-1 and TRBJ2-1, with 8 nucleotides matching TRBD2. Germline V gene data show CDR1 as MNHNS and CDR2 as SASEGT. Losses at the gene ends were 6 bases for V and 2 bases for J; bases not matched to a gene: 6. CDR3 length equals 15 residues.

Ten or more counts support this clonotype. V usage is TRBV2 and J usage is TRBJ2-1; D is unresolved. Per germline, CDR1 SNHLY and CDR2 FYNNEI. CDR3 size: 12 residues. V was trimmed by 0 bases and J by 6 bases, leaving 3 bases between them. The CDR3 nucleotides read TGTGCCAGCAGTGAAGCGCGCAATGAGCAGTTCTTC. Its protein product is CASSEARNEQFF. Supplemented by reference TRBV2 and TRBJ2-1, the full variable domain reads EPEVTQTPSHQVTQMGQEVILRCVPISNHLYFYWYRQILGQKVEFLVSFYNNEISEKSEIFDDQFSVERPDGSNFTLKIRSTKLEDSAMYFCASSEARNEQFFGPGTRLTVL.

The chain couples TRBV9 to TRBJ2-3, with D possibly TRBD2 on 6 matching bases. The CDR3 runs 16 residues. Trimming shortened V by 0 bases and J by 0 bases, and 11 bases separated the two germline ends. Germline loops: CDR1 SGDLS, CDR2 YYNGEE. The CDR3 DNA reads as TGTGCCAGCAGCGTAGCTGACGGGAGTAGCACAGATACGCAGTATTTT. It yields the protein CASSVADGSSTDTQYF.

The V call is TRBV14, the J call TRBJ1-2, with D unclear. The CDR3 contains 16 residues. The V gene lost 0 bases and the J gene lost 5 bases, with 16 bases spanning the gap. Germline V gene lookup returns CDR1 SGHDN and CDR2 FVKESK. The CDR3 region is CASSQDTQDPSYGYTF. In DNA, the CDR3 is TGTGCCAGCAGCCAAGATACCCAGGATCCCTCTTATGGCTACACCTTC.

The chain couples TRBV9 to TRBJ2-2; 9 bases align to TRBD2. V lost 4 bases to trimming and J lost 8 bases; unmatched junction nucleotides: 6. The CDR3 is 14 residues long. Germline V gene sequence: CDR1 SGDLS, CDR2 YYNGEE. CDR3 amino acids: CASSPSTSGGELFF. For the CDR3, the DNA is TGTGCCAGCAGCCCATCGACTAGCGGAGGGGAGCTGTTTTTT.